These 8 T cell receptor beta chains came from one sample sequenced in a study of regulatory T cells in long-lasting Graves disease (dated by TCRdb to about 2021). The sample's time point label, decoded: newly diagnosed GD, antithyroid drugs for less than 3 months. For both TCR sequencing and RNA sequencing, RNA was extracted from PBMCs in TRIzol. Library preparation employed multiplex PCR. TCRdb records Illumina HiSeq 4000 as the sequencer. iRepertoire HTBI primers and Arm-PCR amplification of CDR3 regions were used to construct TCR beta libraries. TCRdb's own reprocessing of the public reads used fastp at Q25 and MiXCR and kept productive beta chains. Rows with a matching CDR3 protein are joined into one entry that keeps the most common DNA and genes. This sample is represented by about 440,000 distinct CDR3 sequences; 16% of them were singletons. The top ten constitute approximately 11% of the sample.

Another study also made use of these data, one on T cells in Graves' hyperthyroidism and ophthalmopathy.

The sample consisted of peripheral blood mononuclear cells (PBMCs), taken at new diagnosis, from a patient treated with antithyroid drugs. These receptors were obtained from a woman in her 30s with Graves disease. Donor details come from another sample of the same person, matched by shared clones.

This clonotype was seen a few times. The chain is built from TRBV6-1 and TRBJ1-6, with D unclear. V lost 7 bases and J lost 5, with 6 bases in between. CDR1 is MNHNS and CDR2 is SASEGT in the germline V gene. The CDR3 spans 12 residues. CDR3 sequence (DNA): TGTGCCAGCATTCGGGATAATTCACCCCTCCACTTT. As protein: CASIRDNSPLHF.

This clonotype appeared many times. V is TRBV6-2 or TRBV6-3 and J is TRBJ2-1; possible D gene TRBD1, 6 bases. Trimming removed 6 bases from V and 3 bases from J, with 18 bases in between. Per the germline V gene, CDR1 is MNHEY and CDR2 is SVGEGT. This CDR3 spans 16 amino acids. CDR3 protein: CASSKRHRAFYNEQFF. CDR3 bases: TGTGCCAGCAGCAAACGACACAGGGCTTTCTACAATGAGCAGTTCTTC.

This clonotype occurred many times. This chain connects TRBV7-6 to TRBJ2-5; D possibly matches TRBD1 or TRBD2 (5 bases each). Germline CDR1 and CDR2: SGHVS and FNYEAQ. The CDR3 loop spans 12 amino acids. V lost 5 bases and J 5 bases, leaving 9 bases between the germline ends. Here the CDR3 reads CASSGGGETQYF. The CDR3 bases are TGTGCCAGCAGCGGGGGTGGTGAGACCCAGTACTTC.

Many counts were recorded for this clonotype. The rearrangement joins TRBV2 to TRBJ2-7, with 14 bases fitting TRBD2. The germline CDR1 and CDR2 sequences are SNHLY and FYNNEI. Trimming removed 5 bases from V and 4 bases from J; junction bases left unmatched: 4. The CDR3 sequence is 15 residues long. The CDR3 region has the DNA TGTGCCAGCAGTTTGACTAGCGGGAGGGCTTACGAGCAGTACTTC. Its protein product is CASSLTSGRAYEQYF.

Of note for this clonotype: A much larger clone sits a single nucleotide away, making a read error possible. V gene TRBV18 combines with J gene TRBJ2-3, with D perhaps matching TRBD2 (6 bases). The DNA end is more similar to TRBJ2-5, so the J call may be wrong. This CDR3 is 13 amino acids long. The germline gives CDR1 KGHSH, CDR2 LQKENI. CDR3 nucleotides: TGTGCCAGCTCACGAGACACGGACTACGACCAGTACTTC. Its protein product is CASSRDTDYDQYF.

The CDR3 DNA reads as TGTGCCAGTAGCACCGGTACAGGGCTGCCCAAAGAGCAGCCCCAGCATTTT. This codes for CASSTGTGLPKEQPQHF. This chain uses TRBV19 with TRBJ1-5; D is perhaps TRBD1 (6 bases). CDR3 size: 17 residues. Trimming pared 6 bases from V and 7 bases from J, leaving 25 bases between. The germline V gene encodes CDR1 LNHDA and CDR2 SQIVND (reference sequence).

This clonotype was recorded at least ten times. The genes are TRBV7-2 and TRBJ2-7, with 9 nucleotides matching TRBD1. J lost 5 bases, V lost 7 bases, and 9 bases had no gene match. The CDR3 consists of 14 residues. Germline loops: CDR1 SGHTA, CDR2 FQGNSA. CDR3 nucleotides: TGTGCCAGCAACCCCGGGACAGGGCTCCACGAGCAGTACTTC. Protein sequence: CASNPGTGLHEQYF.

The sample holds many counts of this clonotype. V gene TRBV12-3 or TRBV12-4 combines with J gene TRBJ2-3; possibly TRBD1 for D (6 bases). This CDR3 has 13 residues. Trimming stripped 2 bases from V and 9 bases from J, with 12 bases between. As DNA, the CDR3 is TGTGCCAGCAGTTTATCCAGGGGAAGAACGCAGTATTTT. Protein sequence: CASSLSRGRTQYF.